The clone carrying this TCR beta chain came up many times. Its specificity is unknown. Time point specified: persistent/refractory GD, antithyroid drugs over 5 years with positive TRAb. There was RNA extracted from PBMCs, and the TCR library was made from it. Staff took roughly 9.6 milliliters of peripheral blood and put it into EDTA tubes. The data belong to a study of regulatory T cells in long-lasting Graves disease. Findings of the study overall: Favored usage of TRBV28, TRBJ1-2 and TRBJ2-5 was recorded in persistent disease.

Germline assignment: CDR1 MDHEN and CDR2 SYDVKM. V lost 7 bases and J lost 4, with 16 bases in between. The CDR3 loop spans 14 amino acids. Researchers made TCR beta libraries by using iRepertoire HTBI primers and running Arm-PCR on CDR3 regions. In the authors' workflow: The samples yielded approximately 62 TRBV and roughly 15 TRBJ segments. One entry per CDR3 protein, called by TCRdb with MiXCR from the multiplex PCR reads. What appears here as the V and J calls and clone size reflects TCRdb's work, not the paper's. The sample has a few hundred thousand distinct CDR3 sequences; roughly a quarter are singletons.

The sample in question was peripheral blood mononuclear cells (PBMCs), obtained when the disease was refractory, from a patient treated with antithyroid drugs. The TCR originated in a female donor with Graves disease. The rearrangement joins TRBV28 to TRBJ2-5, with D possibly TRBD1 on 7 matching bases. The CDR3 protein is CASTPGGQRETQYF. In DNA, the CDR3 is TGTGCCAGCACCCCAGGGGGGCAGCGAGAGACCCAGTACTTC.